This T cell receptor (beta chain) was identified in a study of blood T cell repertoires in COVID-19. Study-wide background: Sources were T cells, B-cell-depleted T cells, or PBMCs; the material itself was cDNA or gDNA.

This CDR3 is 13 amino acids long. Germline V gives CDR1 SNHLY, CDR2 FYNNEI. Between the trimmed V and J ends, which lost 6 bases and 1 base, there was a span of 10 bases. Produced via immunoSEQ multiplex PCR; TCRdb's table is partial and in-frame only. The sample includes about 180,000 clones, 84% of them seen just once. The TCR comes from a human donor in a cohort sampled during active COVID-19. This chain uses TRBV2 with TRBJ2-7; weak D call: TRBD1 (6 bases). Input material: peripheral blood. The CDR3 sequence: CASRTGHSYEQYF. In DNA form, the CDR3 reads TGTGCCAGCAGAACGGGACATTCCTACGAGCAGTACTTC.